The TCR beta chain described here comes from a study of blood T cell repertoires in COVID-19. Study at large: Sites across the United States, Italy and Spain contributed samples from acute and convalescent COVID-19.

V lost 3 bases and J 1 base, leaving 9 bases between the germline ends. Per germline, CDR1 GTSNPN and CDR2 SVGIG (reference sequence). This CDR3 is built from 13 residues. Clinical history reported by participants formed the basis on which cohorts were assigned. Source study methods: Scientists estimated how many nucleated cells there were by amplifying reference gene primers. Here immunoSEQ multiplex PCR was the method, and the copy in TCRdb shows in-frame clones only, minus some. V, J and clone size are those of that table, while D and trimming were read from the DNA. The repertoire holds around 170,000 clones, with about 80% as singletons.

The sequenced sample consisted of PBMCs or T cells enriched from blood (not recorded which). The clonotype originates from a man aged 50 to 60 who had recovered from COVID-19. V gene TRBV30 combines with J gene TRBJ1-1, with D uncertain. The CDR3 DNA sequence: TGTGCCTGGAGGGTACATGGGAACACTGAAGCTTTCTTT. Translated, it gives CAWRVHGNTEAFF.